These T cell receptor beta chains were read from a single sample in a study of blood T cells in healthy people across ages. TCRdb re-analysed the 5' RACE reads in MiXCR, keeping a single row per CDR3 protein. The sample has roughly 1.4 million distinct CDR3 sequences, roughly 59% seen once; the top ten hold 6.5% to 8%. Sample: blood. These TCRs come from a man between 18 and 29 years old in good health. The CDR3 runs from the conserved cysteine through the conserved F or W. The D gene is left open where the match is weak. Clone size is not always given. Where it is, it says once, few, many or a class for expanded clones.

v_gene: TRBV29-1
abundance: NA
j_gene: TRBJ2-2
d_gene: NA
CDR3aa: CSVQTGFGELFF
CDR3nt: TGCAGCGTTCAAACGGGTTTCGGGGAGCTGTTTTTT

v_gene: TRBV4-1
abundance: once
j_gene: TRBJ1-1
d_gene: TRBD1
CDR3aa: CASSQTTGQGNTEAFF
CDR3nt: TGCGCCAGCAGCCAAACCACGGGACAGGGGAACACTGAAGCTTTCTTT

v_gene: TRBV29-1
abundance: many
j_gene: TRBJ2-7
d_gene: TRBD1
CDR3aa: CSGGQGIPYEQYF
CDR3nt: TGCAGCGGCGGACAGGGGATCCCCTACGAGCAGTACTTC

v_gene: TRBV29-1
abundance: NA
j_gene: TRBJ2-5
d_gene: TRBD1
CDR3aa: CSVDDRGQQETQYF
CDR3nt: TGCAGCGTCGATGACAGGGGTCAACAAGAGACCCAGTACTTC

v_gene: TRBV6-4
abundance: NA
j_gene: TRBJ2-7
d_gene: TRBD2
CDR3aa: CASSRDYSYEQYF
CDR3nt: TGTGCCAGCAGTCGGGACTACTCCTACGAGCAGTACTTC

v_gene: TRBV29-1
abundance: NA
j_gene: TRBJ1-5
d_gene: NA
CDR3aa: CSVGFEGQPQHF
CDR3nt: TGCAGCGTGGGGTTTGAGGGGCAGCCCCAGCATTTT

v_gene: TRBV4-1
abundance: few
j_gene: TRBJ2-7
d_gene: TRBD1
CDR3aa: CASSQVDRAYEQYF
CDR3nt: TGCGCCAGCAGCCAAGTGGACAGGGCCTACGAGCAGTACTTC

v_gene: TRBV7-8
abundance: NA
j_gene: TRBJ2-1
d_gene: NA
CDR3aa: CASSPHRGSPYNEQFF
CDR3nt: TGTGCCAGCAGCCCACATAGGGGTAGCCCCTACAATGAGCAGTTCTTC

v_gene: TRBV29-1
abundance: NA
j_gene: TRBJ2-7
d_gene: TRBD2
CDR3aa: CSVPGEGLVGYNEQYF
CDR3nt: TGCAGCGTCCCCGGAGAGGGACTAGTGGGTTACAATGAGCAGTACTTC

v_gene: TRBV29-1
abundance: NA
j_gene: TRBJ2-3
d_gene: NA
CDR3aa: CSVDRASYSTDTQYF
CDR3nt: TGCAGCGTTGACAGAGCCTCTTATAGCACAGATACGCAGTATTTT

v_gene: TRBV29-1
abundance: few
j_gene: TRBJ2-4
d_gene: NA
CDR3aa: CSVGEPRLAKNIQYF
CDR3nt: TGCAGCGTGGGAGAGCCCAGACTAGCCAAAAACATTCAGTACTTC

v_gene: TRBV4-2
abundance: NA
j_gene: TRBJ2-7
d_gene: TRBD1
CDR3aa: CASSQVNRGFWYEQYF
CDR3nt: TGTGCCAGCAGCCAAGTAAACAGGGGATTTTGGTACGAGCAGTACTTC

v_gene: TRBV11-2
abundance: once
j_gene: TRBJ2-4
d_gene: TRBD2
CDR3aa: CASSNFGGEQYF
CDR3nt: TGTGCCAGCAGCAACTTCGGGGGGGAGCAGTACTTC

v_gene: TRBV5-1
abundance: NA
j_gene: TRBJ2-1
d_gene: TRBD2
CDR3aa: CASSLEGTTYEQFF
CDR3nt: TGCGCCAGCAGCTTGGAGGGGACTACTTATGAGCAGTTCTTC

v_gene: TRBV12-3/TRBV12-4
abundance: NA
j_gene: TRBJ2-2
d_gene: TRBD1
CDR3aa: CASRSGQGVRGELFF
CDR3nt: TGTGCCAGCAGATCGGGACAGGGGGTTCGCGGGGAGCTGTTTTTT

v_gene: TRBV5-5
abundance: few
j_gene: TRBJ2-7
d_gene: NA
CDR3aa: CASSLVLGSSYEQYF
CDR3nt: TGTGCCAGCAGCTTGGTTTTAGGCAGCTCCTACGAGCAGTACTTC

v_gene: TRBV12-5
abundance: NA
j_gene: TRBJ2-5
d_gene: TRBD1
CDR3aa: CASGPDRRTQYF
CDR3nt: TGTGCTAGTGGCCCGGACAGGCGGACCCAGTACTTC

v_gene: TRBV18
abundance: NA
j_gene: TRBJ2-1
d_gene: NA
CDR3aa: CASSLNLGQFF
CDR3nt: TGTGCCAGCTCACTCAACCTAGGGCAGTTCTTC

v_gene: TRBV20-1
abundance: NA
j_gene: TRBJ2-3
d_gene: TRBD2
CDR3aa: CSARVGRGGTDTQYF
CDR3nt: TGCAGTGCTAGAGTGGGGCGGGGGGGCACAGATACGCAGTATTTT

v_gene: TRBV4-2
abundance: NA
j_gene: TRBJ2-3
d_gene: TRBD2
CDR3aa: CASSQDPRGTSGTTDTQYF
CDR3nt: TGTGCCAGCAGCCAAGATCCGAGGGGGACTAGCGGGACCACAGATACGCAGTATTTT

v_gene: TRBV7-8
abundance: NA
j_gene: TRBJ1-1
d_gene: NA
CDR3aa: CASSHKRTANTEAFF
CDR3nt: TGTGCCAGCAGCCACAAACGGACAGCGAACACTGAAGCTTTCTTT

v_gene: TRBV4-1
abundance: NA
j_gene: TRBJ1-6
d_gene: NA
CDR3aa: CASSQDENSPLHF
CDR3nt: TGCGCCAGCAGCCAAGATGAGAATTCACCCCTCCACTTT

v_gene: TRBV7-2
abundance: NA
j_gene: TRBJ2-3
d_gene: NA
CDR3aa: CASSPLGHSGTQYF
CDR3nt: TGTGCCAGCAGCCCCCTAGGACACTCGGGTACGCAGTATTTT

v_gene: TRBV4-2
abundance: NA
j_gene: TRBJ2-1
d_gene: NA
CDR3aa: CASSPRGGKDNEQFF
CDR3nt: TGTGCCAGCAGCCCGAGAGGGGGTAAGGACAATGAGCAGTTCTTC

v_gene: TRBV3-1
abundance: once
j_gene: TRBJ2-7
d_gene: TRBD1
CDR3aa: CASSPSDRGRSEQYF
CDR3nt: TGTGCCAGCAGCCCCTCGGACAGGGGACGGAGCGAGCAGTACTTC

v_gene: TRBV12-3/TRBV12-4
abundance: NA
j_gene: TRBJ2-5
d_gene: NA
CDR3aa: CASKGAGEETQYF
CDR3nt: TGTGCCAGCAAGGGGGCGGGAGAAGAGACCCAGTACTTC

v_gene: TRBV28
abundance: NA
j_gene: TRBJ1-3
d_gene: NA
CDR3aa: CASSGSGSGNTIYF
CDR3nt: TGTGCCAGCAGTGGATCAGGCTCTGGAAACACCATATATTTT

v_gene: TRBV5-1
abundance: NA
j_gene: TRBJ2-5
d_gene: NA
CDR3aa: CASSPRDGEETQYF
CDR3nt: TGCGCCAGCAGCCCCCGGGACGGAGAAGAGACCCAGTACTTC

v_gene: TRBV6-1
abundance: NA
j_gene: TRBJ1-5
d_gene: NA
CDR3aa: CASSGSDNQPQHF
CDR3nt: TGTGCCAGCAGTGGGAGTGATAATCAGCCCCAGCATTTT

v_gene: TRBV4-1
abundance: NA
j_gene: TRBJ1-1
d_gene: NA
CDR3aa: CASSQVRGGTEAFF
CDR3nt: TGCGCCAGCAGCCAAGTCCGGGGGGGCACTGAAGCTTTCTTT

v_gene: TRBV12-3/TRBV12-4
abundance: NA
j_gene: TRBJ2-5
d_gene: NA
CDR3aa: CASSLTDGTRSYNEQYF
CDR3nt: TGTGCCAGCAGCCTTACTGACGGGACTCGATCTTACAATGAGCAGTACTTC

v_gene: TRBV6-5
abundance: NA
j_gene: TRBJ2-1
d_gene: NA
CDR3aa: CASGYSYLNEQFF
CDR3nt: TGTGCCAGCGGTTACTCGTATTTGAATGAGCAGTTCTTC

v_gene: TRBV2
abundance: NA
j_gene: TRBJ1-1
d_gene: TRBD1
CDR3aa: CASMGDSNTEAFF
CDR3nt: TGTGCCAGCATGGGGGACAGTAACACTGAAGCTTTCTTT

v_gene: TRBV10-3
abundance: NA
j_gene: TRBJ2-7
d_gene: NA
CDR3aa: CAIRDGSSYEQYF
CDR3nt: TGTGCCATCAGGGACGGGAGCTCCTACGAGCAGTACTTC

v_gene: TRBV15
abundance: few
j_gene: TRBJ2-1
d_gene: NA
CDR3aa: CATSRSGREQFF
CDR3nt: TGTGCCACCAGCAGATCGGGAAGGGAGCAGTTCTTC

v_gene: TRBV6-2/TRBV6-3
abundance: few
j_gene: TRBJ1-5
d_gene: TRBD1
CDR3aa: CASSYSIVQGEKSNQPQHF
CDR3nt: TGTGCCAGCAGTTACTCGATCGTCCAGGGGGAGAAGAGCAATCAGCCCCAGCATTTT

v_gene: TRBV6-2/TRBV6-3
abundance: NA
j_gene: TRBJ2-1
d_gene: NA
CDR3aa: CASSYSPYPNNEQFF
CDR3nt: TGTGCCAGCAGTTACAGCCCGTACCCAAACAATGAGCAGTTCTTC

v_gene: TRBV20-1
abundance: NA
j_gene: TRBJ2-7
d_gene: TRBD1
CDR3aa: CSAPRTGLKPYEQYF
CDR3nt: TGCAGTGCACCCAGGACAGGGCTGAAACCCTACGAGCAGTACTTC

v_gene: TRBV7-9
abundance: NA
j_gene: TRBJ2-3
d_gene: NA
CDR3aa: CASSYPKTRDTDTQYF
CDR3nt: TGTGCCAGCAGCTACCCCAAGACTCGCGACACAGATACGCAGTATTTT

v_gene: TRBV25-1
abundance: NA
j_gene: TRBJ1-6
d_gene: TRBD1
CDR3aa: CASSDSGGTSSYNSPLHF
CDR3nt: TGTGCCAGCAGTGACTCAGGGGGCACGAGCTCCTATAATTCACCCCTCCACTTT

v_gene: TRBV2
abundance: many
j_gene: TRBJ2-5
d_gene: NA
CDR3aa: CASSVGEKTQYF
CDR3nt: TGTGCCAGCAGTGTTGGGGAAAAGACCCAGTACTTC

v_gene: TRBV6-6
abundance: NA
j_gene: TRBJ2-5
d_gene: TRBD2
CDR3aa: CTSSYSSGGMETQYF
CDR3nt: TGTACCAGCAGTTACTCGTCGGGGGGGATGGAGACCCAGTACTTC

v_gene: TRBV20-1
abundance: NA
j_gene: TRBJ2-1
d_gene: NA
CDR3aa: CSAHLSRWNEQFF
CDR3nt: TGCAGTGCGCATCTTTCCAGGTGGAATGAGCAGTTCTTC